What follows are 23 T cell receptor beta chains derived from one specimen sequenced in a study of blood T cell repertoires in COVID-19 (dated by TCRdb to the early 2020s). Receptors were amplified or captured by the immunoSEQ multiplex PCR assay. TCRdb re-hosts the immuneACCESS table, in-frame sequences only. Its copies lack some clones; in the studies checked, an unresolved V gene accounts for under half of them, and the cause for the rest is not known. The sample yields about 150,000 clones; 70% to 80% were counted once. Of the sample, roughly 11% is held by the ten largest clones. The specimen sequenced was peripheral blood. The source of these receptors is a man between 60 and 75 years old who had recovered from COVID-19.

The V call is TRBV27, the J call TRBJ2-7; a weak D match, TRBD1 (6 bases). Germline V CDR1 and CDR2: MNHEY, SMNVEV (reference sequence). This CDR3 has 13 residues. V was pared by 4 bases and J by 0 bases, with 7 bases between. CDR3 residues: CASSWGRSYEQYF. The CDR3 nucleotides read TGTGCCAGCAGTTGGGGGCGCTCCTACGAGCAGTACTTC.

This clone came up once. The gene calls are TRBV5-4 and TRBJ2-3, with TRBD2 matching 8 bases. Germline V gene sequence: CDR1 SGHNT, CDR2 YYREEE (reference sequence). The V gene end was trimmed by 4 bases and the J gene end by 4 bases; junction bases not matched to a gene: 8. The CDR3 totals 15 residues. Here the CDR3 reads CASSPGRGAPDTQYF. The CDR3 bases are TGTGCCAGCAGCCCCGGGCGGGGGGCCCCAGATACGCAGTATTTT.

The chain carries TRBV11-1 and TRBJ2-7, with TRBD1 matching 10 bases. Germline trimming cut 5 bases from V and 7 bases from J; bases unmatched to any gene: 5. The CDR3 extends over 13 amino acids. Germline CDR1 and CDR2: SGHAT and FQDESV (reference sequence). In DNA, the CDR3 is TGTGCCAGCAGCGCCGGACAGGGGGAAGAGCAGTACTTC. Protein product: CASSAGQGEEQYF.

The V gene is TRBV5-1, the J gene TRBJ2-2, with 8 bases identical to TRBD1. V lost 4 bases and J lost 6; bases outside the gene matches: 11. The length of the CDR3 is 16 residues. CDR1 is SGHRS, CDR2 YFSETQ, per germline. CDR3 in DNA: TGCGCCAGCAGCCTTGTGGGACAGGAAAATGCCGGGGAGCTGTTTTTT. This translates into CASSLVGQENAGELFF.

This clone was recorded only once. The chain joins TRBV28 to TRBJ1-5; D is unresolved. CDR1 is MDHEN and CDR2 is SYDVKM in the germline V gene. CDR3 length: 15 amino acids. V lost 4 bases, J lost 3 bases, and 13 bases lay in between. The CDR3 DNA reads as TGTGCCAGCAGTTACGCCCTGGGCCCCAATCAGCCCCAGCATTTT. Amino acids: CASSYALGPNQPQHF.

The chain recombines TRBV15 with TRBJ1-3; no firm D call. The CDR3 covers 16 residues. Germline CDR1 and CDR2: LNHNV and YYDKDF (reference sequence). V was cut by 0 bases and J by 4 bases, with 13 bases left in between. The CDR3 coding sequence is TGTGCCACCAGCAGAGAAAGCCCCTTGACAGGAAACACCATATATTTT. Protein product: CATSRESPLTGNTIYF. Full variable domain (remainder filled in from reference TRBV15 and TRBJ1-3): DAMVIQNPRYQVTQFGKPVTLSCSQTLNHNVMYWYQQKSSQAPKLLFHYYDKDFNNEADTPDNFQSRRPNTSFCFLDIRSPGLGDTAMYLCATSRESPLTGNTIYFGEGSWLTVV.

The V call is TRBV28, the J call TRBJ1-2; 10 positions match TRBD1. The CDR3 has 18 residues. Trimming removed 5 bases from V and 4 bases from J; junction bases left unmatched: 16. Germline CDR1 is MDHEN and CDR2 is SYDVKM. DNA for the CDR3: TGTGCCAGCAGTCTAAGACACCGGGACAGGGGACGGGGCTATGGCTACACCTTC. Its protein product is CASSLRHRDRGRGYGYTF.

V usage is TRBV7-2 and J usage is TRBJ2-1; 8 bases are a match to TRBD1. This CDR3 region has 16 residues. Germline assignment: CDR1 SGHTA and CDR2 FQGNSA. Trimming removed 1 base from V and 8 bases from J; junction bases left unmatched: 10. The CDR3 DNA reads TGTGCCAGCAGCTTAGTGATAGGGACAGGTCGTGATGAGCAGTTCTTC. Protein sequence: CASSLVIGTGRDEQFF.

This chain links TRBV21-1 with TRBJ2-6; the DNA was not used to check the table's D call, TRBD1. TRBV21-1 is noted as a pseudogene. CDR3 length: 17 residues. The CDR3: CASSKGQGASGANVLTF. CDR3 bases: TGTGCCAGCAGCAAGGGACAGGGGGCGTCTGGGGCCAACGTCCTGACTTTC.

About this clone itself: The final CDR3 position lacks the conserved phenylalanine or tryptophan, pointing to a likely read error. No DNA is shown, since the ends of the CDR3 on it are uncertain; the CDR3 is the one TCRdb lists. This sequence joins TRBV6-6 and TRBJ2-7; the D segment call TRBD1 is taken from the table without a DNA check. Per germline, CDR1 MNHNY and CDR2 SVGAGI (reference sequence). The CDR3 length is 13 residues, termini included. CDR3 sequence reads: CASSGSFRGTPTY.

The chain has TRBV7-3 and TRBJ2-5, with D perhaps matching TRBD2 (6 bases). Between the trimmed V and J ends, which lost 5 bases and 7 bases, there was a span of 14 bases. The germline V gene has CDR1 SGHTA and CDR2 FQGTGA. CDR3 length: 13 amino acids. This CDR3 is CASSTGELGTQYF. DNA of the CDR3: TGTGCCAGCAGCACGGGAGAGTTAGGGACCCAGTACTTC.

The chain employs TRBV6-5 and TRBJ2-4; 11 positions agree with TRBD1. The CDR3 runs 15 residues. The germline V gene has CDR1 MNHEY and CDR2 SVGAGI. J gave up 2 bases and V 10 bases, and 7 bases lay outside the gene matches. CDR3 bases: TGTGCCACTGAACGGGACAGGGGGTCCAAAAACATTCAGTACTTC. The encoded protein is CATERDRGSKNIQYF.

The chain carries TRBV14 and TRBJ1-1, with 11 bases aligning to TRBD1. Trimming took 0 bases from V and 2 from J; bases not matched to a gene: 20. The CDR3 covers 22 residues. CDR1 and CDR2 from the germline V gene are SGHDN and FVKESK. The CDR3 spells CASSQDKGQGDLFRRGNTEAFF. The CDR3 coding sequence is TGTGCCAGCAGCCAAGATAAGGGACAGGGGGATTTGTTTCGGCGGGGTAACACTGAAGCTTTCTTT.

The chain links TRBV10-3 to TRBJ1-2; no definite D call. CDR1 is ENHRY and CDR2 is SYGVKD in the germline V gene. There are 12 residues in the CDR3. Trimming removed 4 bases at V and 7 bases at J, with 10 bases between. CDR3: CAISVGQVGYTF. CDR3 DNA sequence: TGTGCCATCAGTGTAGGTCAGGTTGGCTACACCTTC.

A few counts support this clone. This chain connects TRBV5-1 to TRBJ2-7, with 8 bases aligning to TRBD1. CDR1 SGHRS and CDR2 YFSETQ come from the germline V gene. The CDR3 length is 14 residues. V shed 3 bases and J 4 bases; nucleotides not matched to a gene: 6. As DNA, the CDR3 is TGCGCCAGCAGCTCCGACAGGGGAATGTACGAGCAGTACTTC. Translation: CASSSDRGMYEQYF.

CDR3 residues: CASSYSTGELPYEQYF. The CDR3 region has the DNA TGTGCCAGCAGTTACTCTACAGGGGAACTCCCCTACGAGCAGTACTTC. The genes are TRBV6-5 and TRBJ2-7, with 7 bases matching TRBD1. The CDR3 contains 16 residues. Trimming at V came to 0 bases and at J to 2 bases, leaving 7 bases not matched to a gene. Germline V gene lookup returns CDR1 MNHEY and CDR2 SVGAGI.

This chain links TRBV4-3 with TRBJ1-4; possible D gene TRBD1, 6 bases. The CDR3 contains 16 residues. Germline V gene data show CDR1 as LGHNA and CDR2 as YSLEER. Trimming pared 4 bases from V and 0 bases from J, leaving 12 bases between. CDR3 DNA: TGCGCCAGCAGCCGGAGAGGGGGTGCAACTAATGAAAAACTGTTTTTT. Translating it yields CASSRRGGATNEKLFF.

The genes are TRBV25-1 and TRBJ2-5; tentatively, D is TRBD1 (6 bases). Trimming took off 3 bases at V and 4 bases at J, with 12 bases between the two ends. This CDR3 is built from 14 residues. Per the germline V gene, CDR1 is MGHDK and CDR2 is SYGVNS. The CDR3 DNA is TGTGCCAGCAGTGACCCCAGGGGATTAGAGACCCAGTACTTC. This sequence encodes CASSDPRGLETQYF. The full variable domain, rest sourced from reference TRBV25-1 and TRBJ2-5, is EADIYQTPRYLVIGTGKKITLECSQTMGHDKMYWYQQDPGMELHLIHYSYGVNSTEKGDLSSESTVSRIRTEHFPLTLESARPSHTSQYLCASSDPRGLETQYFGPGTRLLVL.

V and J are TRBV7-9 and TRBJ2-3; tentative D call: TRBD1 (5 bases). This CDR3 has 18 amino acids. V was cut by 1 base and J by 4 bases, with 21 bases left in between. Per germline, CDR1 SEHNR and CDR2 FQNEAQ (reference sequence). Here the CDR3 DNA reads TGTGCCAGCAGCTTAGGCCGCTTGTGGCCTAGGGGCTCAGATACGCAGTATTTT. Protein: CASSLGRLWPRGSDTQYF. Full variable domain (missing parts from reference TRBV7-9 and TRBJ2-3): DTGVSQNPRHKITKRGQNVTFRCDPISEHNRLYWYRQTLGQGPEFLTYFQNEAQLEKSRLLSDRFSAERPKGSFSTLEIQRTEQGDSAMYLCASSLGRLWPRGSDTQYFGPGTRLTVL.

This CDR3 reads CASSPGGGSTEAFF. The CDR3 DNA follows: TGTGCCAGCTCACCAGGGGGGGGGAGCACTGAAGCTTTCTTT. This chain links TRBV18 with TRBJ1-1; D may be TRBD1 (5 bases). Germline-derived CDR1 and CDR2 are KGHSH and LQKENI. The V and J ends lost 2 bases and 4 bases respectively, with 11 bases between them. CDR3 length: 14 amino acids. The variable domain in full, completed from reference TRBV18 and TRBJ1-1, reads NAGVMQNPRHLVRRRGQEARLRCSPMKGHSHVYWYRQLPEEGLKFMVYLQKENIIDESGMPKERFSAEFPKEGPSILRIQQVVRGDSAAYFCASSPGGGSTEAFFGQGTRLTVV.

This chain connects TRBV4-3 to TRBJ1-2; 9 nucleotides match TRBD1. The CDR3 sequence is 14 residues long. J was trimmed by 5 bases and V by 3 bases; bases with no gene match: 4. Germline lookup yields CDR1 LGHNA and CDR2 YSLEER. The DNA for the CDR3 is TGCGCCAGCAGCCAGGCCGGGACAGGGTATGGCTACACCTTC. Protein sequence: CASSQAGTGYGYTF.

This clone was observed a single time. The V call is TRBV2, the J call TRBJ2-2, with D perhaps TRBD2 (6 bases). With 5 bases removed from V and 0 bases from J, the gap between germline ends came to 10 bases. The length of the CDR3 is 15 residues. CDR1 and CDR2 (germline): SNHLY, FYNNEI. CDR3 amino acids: CASSPGDANTGELFF. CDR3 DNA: TGTGCCAGCAGTCCGGGGGATGCGAACACCGGGGAGCTGTTTTTT.

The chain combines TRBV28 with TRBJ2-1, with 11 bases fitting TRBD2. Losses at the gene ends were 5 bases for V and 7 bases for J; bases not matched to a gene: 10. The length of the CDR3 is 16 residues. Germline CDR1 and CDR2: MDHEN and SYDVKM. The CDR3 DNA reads TGTGCCAGCAGTAAAGGGCTAGCGGGGGGTAGGAATGAGCAGTTCTTC. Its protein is CASSKGLAGGRNEQFF.